Listed here are 21 T cell receptor beta chains from one sample, sequenced in a study of post-analysis software for immune sequencing data. cDNA libraries for TCR beta contained unique molecular identifiers. Each CDR3 protein gets one entry after TCRdb re-called the PCR reads with MiXCR. The data show around 150,000 distinct CDR3 sequences, roughly 35% seen once. The sample here was blood, taken after autologous hematopoietic stem cell transplantation. All receptors come from a girl aged 5-17 years with multiple sclerosis.

The chain joins TRBV7-8 to TRBJ1-1; 7 bases are shared with TRBD1. CDR3 length: 13 residues. Germline CDR1 is SGHVS and CDR2 is FQNEAQ. Trimming removed 6 bases from V and 4 bases from J; junction bases left unmatched: 5. The CDR3 region has the DNA TGTGCCAGCAGTACGGACAGGCGCACTGAAGCTTTCTTT. Protein: CASSTDRRTEAFF.

The chain employs TRBV7-3 and TRBJ2-3; 14 nucleotides match TRBD2. Germline values: CDR1 SGHTA, CDR2 FQGTGA. The J segment lost 3 bases and the V segment lost 5 bases, leaving 7 bases of the junction unmatched. The CDR3 extends over 17 amino acids. The DNA for the CDR3 is TGTGCCAGCAGCCCAAAGCGGACTAGCGGGAGGACAGATACGCAGTATTTT. It specifies CASSPKRTSGRTDTQYF.

This chain uses TRBV6-1 with TRBJ1-4; D may be TRBD1 (5 bases). This CDR3 spans 15 amino acids. Germline V gene lookup returns CDR1 MNHNS and CDR2 SASEGT. V was shortened by 2 bases and J by 6 bases, with 13 bases between the two germline ends. CDR3 residues: CASSEWGISDEKLFF. DNA of the CDR3: TGTGCCAGCAGTGAATGGGGGATTTCAGATGAAAAACTGTTTTTT.

The chain couples TRBV6-1 to TRBJ1-5; no clear D. V was trimmed by 8 bases and J by 2 bases, leaving 16 bases between them. In germline, CDR1 is MNHNS, CDR2 SASEGT. The CDR3 loop spans 15 amino acids. The CDR3 is CASRRDKGGNQPQHF. CDR3 bases: TGTGCCAGCCGCAGAGACAAAGGTGGCAATCAGCCCCAGCATTTT.

About this clonotype itself: One junction end does not reproduce the germline sequence, and a read error may be involved. The rearrangement joins TRBV12-3 or TRBV12-4 to TRBJ2-3, with D unclear. The CDR3 is made up of 15 amino acids. CDR3 sequence reads: CASSFPVLGTDTQYF. In nucleotides, the CDR3 is TGCGCCAGCAGTTTTCCGGTTTTGGGCACAGATACGCAGTATTTT.

About this clonotype: A much larger clone lies a single base off, so this may be a read error. V is TRBV7-2 and J is TRBJ1-4; possible D gene TRBD1, 5 bases. CDR3 length: 16 amino acids. Germline V gene data show CDR1 as SGHTA and CDR2 as FQGNSA. V lost 5 bases and J lost 8, with 21 bases in between. CDR3 DNA sequence: TGTGCCAGCAGCCGGACTGTTGGGGCGGGGAGGGAAAAACTGTTTTTT. Its translation is CASSRTVGAGREKLFF.

This clonotype was found a few times. This rearrangement joins TRBV27 to TRBJ2-7, with D maybe TRBD1 (6 bases). V gave up 6 bases and J gave up 5 bases, with 14 bases separating them. The CDR3 extends over 13 amino acids. Germline CDR1 reads MNHEY; CDR2 reads SMNVEV (reference sequence). Here the CDR3 DNA reads TGTGCCAGCAGGGGACAAGAACTGAACGAGCAGTACTTC. Amino acids: CASRGQELNEQYF.

The chain links TRBV7-2 to TRBJ2-1; 9 nucleotides align to TRBD1. Germline V CDR1 and CDR2: SGHTA, FQGNSA. The CDR3 extends over 15 amino acids. Unmatched junction bases numbered 4, after V lost 1 base and J lost 6 bases. The CDR3 DNA sequence: TGTGCCAGCAGCTTAGGGCCGACAGGGGGCAATGAGCAGTTCTTC. Its protein product is CASSLGPTGGNEQFF.

This clonotype was recorded a few times. The chain links TRBV5-1 to TRBJ2-1, with 16 bases lining up with TRBD2. CDR1 is SGHRS, CDR2 YFSETQ, per germline. J gave up 8 bases and V 3 bases, and 2 bases lay outside the gene matches. CDR3 length: 15 residues. The chain's CDR3 is CASSSGLAGGHEQFF. The DNA for the CDR3 is TGCGCCAGCAGCTCGGGACTAGCGGGAGGGCATGAGCAGTTCTTC.

V and J are TRBV10-3 and TRBJ2-1, with 7 nucleotides matching TRBD2. The CDR3 has 15 amino acids. CDR1 ENHRY and CDR2 SYGVKD come from the germline V gene. The CDR3 DNA is TGTGTCTCTAACAATCTAGCGGAGTCCTACAATGAGCAGTTCTTC. Translating it yields CVSNNLAESYNEQFF.

The V and J genes are TRBV9 and TRBJ1-1; no firm D call. Trimming cost V 0 bases and J 10 bases, with 13 bases left between them. The CDR3 covers 13 residues. Germline V gene data show CDR1 as SGDLS and CDR2 as YYNGEE. Here the CDR3 reads CASSVEGLEGAFF. CDR3 nucleotide sequence: TGTGCCAGCAGCGTAGAAGGACTGGAGGGAGCTTTCTTT. The variable domain in full, completed from reference TRBV9 and TRBJ1-1, reads DSGVTQTPKHLITATGQRVTLRCSPRSGDLSVYWYQQSLDQGLQFLIQYYNGEERAKGNILERFSAQQFPDLHSELNLSSLELGDSALYFCASSVEGLEGAFFGQGTRLTVV.

At least ten counts were recorded for this clonotype. This chain uses TRBV7-6 with TRBJ2-3; D perhaps matches TRBD2 (6 bases). CDR3 length equals 17 residues. V lost 5 bases and J lost 0, with 18 bases in between. Germline lookup yields CDR1 SGHVS and CDR2 FNYEAQ. As DNA, the CDR3 is TGTGCCAGCAGCCGCTATGCTTCGGGGACTAGCACAGATACGCAGTATTTT. Its translation is CASSRYASGTSTDTQYF.

The chain is built from TRBV7-9 and TRBJ2-7; 12 bases map to TRBD1. V lost 4 bases to trimming and J lost 4 bases; unmatched junction nucleotides: 2. CDR1 and CDR2 (germline): SEHNR, FQNEAQ (reference sequence). The CDR3 contains 14 residues. The CDR3 DNA reads TGTGCCAGCAGCTGGGACAGGGGGCTTTACGAGCAGTACTTC. It is translated as CASSWDRGLYEQYF.

There are a few counts of this clonotype. The gene calls are TRBV5-6 and TRBJ2-3; 8 bases align to TRBD2. This CDR3 is 16 amino acids long. CDR1 and CDR2 (germline): SGHDT, YYEEEE. The J segment lost 3 bases and the V segment lost 0 bases, leaving 6 bases of the junction unmatched. For the CDR3, the DNA is TGTGCCAGCAGCTTGGTTCGAGCGGGAGAAACAGATACGCAGTATTTT. Translating it yields CASSLVRAGETDTQYF.

The rearrangement uses TRBV11-1 and TRBJ1-2, with D possibly matching TRBD1 (5 bases). Germline lookup yields CDR1 SGHAT and CDR2 FQDESV (reference sequence). V lost 4 bases and J 13 bases, leaving 13 bases between the germline ends. This CDR3 spans 11 amino acids. The CDR3 sequence: CASSSLTVPTF. Here the CDR3 DNA reads TGTGCCAGCAGCTCGTTGACAGTCCCCACCTTC.

The chain couples TRBV28 to TRBJ2-7; no firm D call. Between the trimmed V and J ends, which lost 1 base and 3 bases, there was a span of 7 bases. CDR1 and CDR2 (germline): MDHEN, SYDVKM. CDR3 length equals 13 residues. The CDR3 loop is CASSLSQIYEQYF. For the CDR3, the DNA is TGTGCCAGCAGTTTATCTCAGATCTACGAGCAGTACTTC.

V and J are TRBV7-8 and TRBJ2-2; unclear D gene. CDR3 length: 14 amino acids. Germline CDR1 and CDR2: SGHVS and FQNEAQ. Trimming took 10 bases from V and 1 from J, leaving 13 bases between them. The CDR3 loop reads CATLTQGNTGELFF. The DNA of the CDR3 is TGTGCCACCCTCACTCAAGGGAACACCGGGGAGCTGTTTTTT.

There are a few counts of this clonotype. The chain combines TRBV19 with TRBJ1-6; 8 positions agree with TRBD1. The V gene's germline CDR1 is LNHDA and CDR2 SQIVND (reference sequence). V dropped 7 bases and J dropped 8; count of bases not matched to a gene: 7. CDR3 length equals 14 residues. CDR3 nucleotides: TGTGCCAGTATTCGGACAGGGTGGGATTCACCCCTCCACTTT. Encoded protein: CASIRTGWDSPLHF.

Concerning this clonotype itself: A much bigger clone sits one base away, suggesting this may be a read error. The chain joins TRBV2 to TRBJ2-5; D is unclear. The ends were cut back, 3 bases at V and 5 bases at J, with 10 bases in the middle. The germline gives CDR1 SNHLY, CDR2 FYNNEI. The CDR3 consists of 13 residues. For the CDR3, the DNA is TGTGCCAGCAGTGACAGCGAATGGGAGACCCAGTACTTC. Translation gives CASSDSEWETQYF. The whole variable domain, filled in from reference TRBV2 and TRBJ2-5, reads EPEVTQTPSHQVTQMGQEVILRCVPISNHLYFYWYRQILGQKVEFLVSFYNNEISEKSEIFDDQFSVERPDGSNFTLKIRSTKLEDSAMYFCASSDSEWETQYFGPGTRLLVL.

This rearrangement joins TRBV28 to TRBJ1-2; 9 bases match TRBD1. V trimming: 6 bases; J trimming: 5 bases; junction bases outside the gene matches: 7. The germline V gene has CDR1 MDHEN and CDR2 SYDVKM. The CDR3 extends over 14 amino acids. The CDR3 DNA is TGTGCCAGCAGCCCCCAGACAGGGGGTTATGGCTACACCTTC. It translates to CASSPQTGGYGYTF.

The chain combines TRBV4-1 with TRBJ2-7, with TRBD1 matching over 7 bases. The V segment lost 4 bases and the J segment 2 bases; nucleotides outside the gene matches: 8. CDR3 length equals 15 residues. CDR1 and CDR2 from the germline V gene are MGHRA and YSYEKL. The CDR3 coding sequence is TGCGCCAGCAGCCCCGGACAGGCGATTCCCTACGAGCAGTACTTC. It translates to CASSPGQAIPYEQYF.